The 24 T cell receptor beta chains below come from one sample, sequenced in a study of blood T cell repertoires in COVID-19 (dated by TCRdb to the early 2020s). The library was built by means of the immunoSEQ multiplex PCR assay. TCRdb obtained this table from immuneACCESS and retained in-frame rearrangements with V and J assigned. These tables miss some clones; where compared with another copy, unresolved V genes account for less than half of the shortfall, and the remainder is unexplained. The sample table records over 100,000 clones; roughly 82% of these occur just once. The ten largest account for 7.9% of the sample. The sequenced sample consisted of peripheral blood. The source of these receptors is a woman aged 80 or over with active or convalescent COVID-19.

J is TRBJ1-1 and V is TRBV24-1; 7 bases match TRBD1. Losses at the gene ends were 5 bases for V and 5 bases for J; bases not matched to a gene: 4. CDR1 is KGHDR and CDR2 is SFDVKD in the germline V gene. The CDR3 runs 13 residues. CDR3 in amino acids: CATSAPTGTEAFF. The CDR3 DNA follows: TGTGCCACCAGTGCCCCGACAGGGACTGAAGCTTTCTTT.

V gene TRBV30 combines with J gene TRBJ2-1; 13 bases line up with TRBD2. J gave up 6 bases and V 4 bases, and 12 bases lay outside the gene matches. Germline V gene data show CDR1 as GTSNPN and CDR2 as SVGIG (reference sequence). The CDR3 consists of 17 residues. The CDR3 DNA is TGTGCCTGGACATACTGGCCGGGACTAGCGGGAAGCAATGAGCAGTTCTTC. Its protein product is CAWTYWPGLAGSNEQFF.

The chain is built from TRBV24-1 and TRBJ2-1, with TRBD2 matching 14 bases. Germline CDR1 KGHDR, CDR2 SFDVKD. The CDR3 spans 16 residues. V trimming: 1 base; J trimming: 10 bases; junction bases outside the gene matches: 5. CDR3 DNA: TGTGCCACCAGTGATTTCAGACTAGCGGGAGGGCGAGAGCAGTTCTTC. It encodes CATSDFRLAGGREQFF.

This rearrangement joins TRBV10-3 to TRBJ2-7; unclear D gene. Germline V gene sequence: CDR1 ENHRY, CDR2 SYGVKD. V lost 3 bases, J lost 2 bases, and 5 bases lay in between. This CDR3 is 12 amino acids long. The DNA of the CDR3 is TGTGCCATCAGTGACCAGGCCTACGAGCAGTACTTC. Its protein is CAISDQAYEQYF.

The chain recombines TRBV4-2 with TRBJ2-7; 8 nucleotides match TRBD2. CDR3 length: 15 residues. V was clipped by 5 bases and J by 4 bases; unmatched bases: 10. Per germline, CDR1 LGHNA and CDR2 YNFKEQ. CDR3 coding DNA: TGTGCCAGCAGCATCTGGACAGCGGGAGTGTACGAGCAGTACTTC. Translation: CASSIWTAGVYEQYF.

This clone was counted once. This chain links TRBV18 with TRBJ2-2; D is unresolved. The V and J ends lost 3 bases and 3 bases respectively, with 2 bases between them. The CDR3 totals 12 residues. CDR1 is KGHSH and CDR2 is LQKENI in the germline V gene. The CDR3 region has the DNA TGTGCCAGCTCACCCGACACCGGGGAGCTGTTTTTT. This gives the protein CASSPDTGELFF. The entire variable domain, with the rest obtained from reference TRBV18 and TRBJ2-2, is as follows: NAGVMQNPRHLVRRRGQEARLRCSPMKGHSHVYWYRQLPEEGLKFMVYLQKENIIDESGMPKERFSAEFPKEGPSILRIQQVVRGDSAAYFCASSPDTGELFFGEGSRLTVL.

This clone turned up a few times. The chain carries TRBV7-2 and TRBJ1-2; 10 bases map to TRBD1. The CDR3 has 14 residues. Germline V lookup: CDR1 SGHTA, CDR2 FQGNSA. V lost 4 bases, J lost 6 bases, and 5 bases stayed unmatched. CDR3 amino acids: CASSYSGQGNGYTF. The CDR3, as DNA: TGTGCCAGCAGCTATTCGGGACAGGGGAATGGCTACACCTTC.

This chain uses TRBV2 with TRBJ2-1; 7 bases match TRBD1. The V and J ends lost 6 bases and 0 bases, in that order; junction bases with no gene match: 5. The CDR3 totals 15 residues. Germline CDR1 and CDR2: SNHLY and FYNNEI. The CDR3 here is CASRVGDSSYNEQFF. For the CDR3, the DNA is TGTGCCAGCAGGGTAGGGGACAGCTCCTACAATGAGCAGTTCTTC. The complete variable domain, with remaining parts taken from reference TRBV2 and TRBJ2-1, reads EPEVTQTPSHQVTQMGQEVILRCVPISNHLYFYWYRQILGQKVEFLVSFYNNEISEKSEIFDDQFSVERPDGSNFTLKIRSTKLEDSAMYFCASRVGDSSYNEQFFGPGTRLTVL.

The rearrangement links TRBV19 to TRBJ2-2; 16 positions agree with TRBD2. This CDR3 spans 17 amino acids. The V gene's germline CDR1 is LNHDA and CDR2 SQIVND (reference sequence). Trimming took 4 bases from V and 5 from J; bases not matched to a gene: 4. CDR3 protein: CASSKGTSGRVTGELFF. The DNA of the CDR3 is TGTGCCAGTAGTAAAGGGACTAGCGGGAGGGTTACCGGGGAGCTGTTTTTT.

V usage is TRBV4-2 and J usage is TRBJ2-7, with D possibly matching TRBD1 (7 bases). Looked up from germline, CDR1 is LGHNA and CDR2 is YNFKEQ. The CDR3 length is 15 residues. V lost 4 bases, J lost 5 bases, and 18 bases lay in between. DNA for the CDR3: TGTGCCAGCAGCCCGTCAGGGGGGTTTTCCCACGAGCAGTACTTC. Amino acid sequence: CASSPSGGFSHEQYF.

The rearrangement links TRBV5-1 to TRBJ2-7, with a possible D match to TRBD2 (7 bases). Germline CDR1 and CDR2: SGHRS and YFSETQ. V was trimmed by 0 bases and J by 4 bases, leaving 14 bases between them. The CDR3 consists of 15 residues. Here the CDR3 reads CASSLGAGALYEQYF. As DNA, the CDR3 is TGCGCCAGCAGCTTGGGGGCGGGGGCCCTTTACGAGCAGTACTTC.

This chain joins TRBV5-4 and TRBJ2-7; TRBD1 matches at 8 bases. The junction had 9 bases not matched to a gene; V was cut back by 7 bases and J by 6 bases. Looked up from germline, CDR1 is SGHNT and CDR2 is YYREEE (reference sequence). CDR3 length: 13 amino acids. DNA of the CDR3: TGTGCCAGCTTAAGAACAGGGGGAACCGAGCAGTACTTC. This codes for CASLRTGGTEQYF. Full variable domain (remainder filled in from reference TRBV5-4 and TRBJ2-7): ETGVTQSPTHLIKTRGQQVTLRCSSQSGHNTVSWYQQALGQGPQFIFQYYREEENGRGNFPPRFSGLQFPNYSSELNVNALELDDSALYLCASLRTGGTEQYFGPGTRLTVT.

This sequence joins TRBV18 and TRBJ2-5; possibly TRBD1 for D (5 bases). Germline values: CDR1 KGHSH, CDR2 LQKENI. The ends were cut back, 5 bases at V and 1 base at J, with 11 bases in the middle. The CDR3 loop spans 14 amino acids. CDR3 region: CASSEDRVQETQYF. CDR3 DNA sequence: TGTGCCAGCTCAGAAGACAGAGTCCAAGAGACCCAGTACTTC.

The chain joins TRBV28 to TRBJ1-6; D is uncertain. Trimming left V 3 bases short and J 7 bases short, with 4 bases between. CDR1 MDHEN and CDR2 SYDVKM come from the germline V gene. The CDR3 contains 12 residues. The CDR3: CASSLENSPLHF. DNA for the CDR3: TGTGCCAGCAGTTTGGAGAATTCACCCCTCCACTTT.

The rearrangement links TRBV3-1 (or the pseudogene TRBV3-2) to TRBJ1-4, with TRBD1 as a possible D gene (5 bases). CDR3 length equals 19 residues. Germline V gene lookup returns CDR1 LGHDT and CDR2 YNNKEL (reference sequence). The ends were cut back, 4 bases at V and 8 bases at J, with 29 bases in the middle. The CDR3 DNA reads TGTGCCAGCAGCCTTCAAATAGGGGCGGGGGAGGTCGTTCGGGAAAAACTGTTTTTT. This encodes CASSLQIGAGEVVREKLFF.

The chain couples TRBV12-3 or TRBV12-4 to TRBJ2-7, with a tentative D call TRBD2 (5 bases). Trimming stripped 6 bases from V and 1 base from J, with 10 bases between. The CDR3 loop spans 13 amino acids. The CDR3 DNA reads TGTGCCAGCAGGTCGGGATCTTCCTACGAGCAGTACTTC. Amino acids: CASRSGSSYEQYF.

The rearrangement joins TRBV9 to TRBJ2-2; D is uncertain. CDR3 length: 15 residues. Trimming stripped 0 bases from V and 8 bases from J, with 14 bases between. CDR1 is SGDLS and CDR2 is YYNGEE in the germline V gene. In DNA, the CDR3 is TGTGCCAGCAGCGTAGCTCCCGGTCCCGAGGGGGAGCTGTTTTTT. Encoded protein: CASSVAPGPEGELFF.

This chain connects TRBV3-1 (or the pseudogene TRBV3-2) to TRBJ2-3; TRBD2 matches at 9 bases. This CDR3 is 16 amino acids long. Losses at the gene ends were 3 bases for V and 3 bases for J; bases not matched to a gene: 7. CDR1 and CDR2 from the germline V gene are LGHDT and YNNKEL (reference sequence). Here the CDR3 reads CASSHHSGSETDTQYF. The CDR3 DNA is TGTGCCAGCAGCCATCATAGCGGGAGTGAGACAGATACGCAGTATTTT.

This clone appeared once. This chain uses TRBV29-1 with TRBJ2-1, with TRBD2 identical over 11 bases. The CDR3 totals 15 residues. Germline lookup yields CDR1 SQVTM and CDR2 ANQGSEA. Trimming at V came to 4 bases and at J to 6 bases, leaving 8 bases not matched to a gene. CDR3 bases: TGCAGCGTTGGTAGCGGGAGGGCCGGTGTCAATGAGCAGTTCTTC. Translation: CSVGSGRAGVNEQFF.

V and J are TRBV9 and TRBJ2-1, with 13 nucleotides matching TRBD2. The CDR3 sequence is 19 residues long. V trimming: 3 bases; J trimming: 0 bases; junction bases outside the gene matches: 9. Germline V gene lookup returns CDR1 SGDLS and CDR2 YYNGEE. CDR3 sequence reads: CASSAPGLAGLSSYNEQFF. CDR3 nucleotides: TGTGCCAGCAGCGCCCCGGGACTAGCGGGGCTGAGCTCCTACAATGAGCAGTTCTTC.

The rearrangement links TRBV9 to TRBJ2-1; TRBD2 agrees at 8 bases. With V trimmed by 0 bases and J by 7 bases, 6 bases remained unmatched. Germline V gene sequence: CDR1 SGDLS, CDR2 YYNGEE. The length of the CDR3 is 15 residues. In DNA, the CDR3 is TGTGCCAGCAGCGTAGAGGGAAGCGGGAGAAATGAGCAGTTCTTC. The encoded protein is CASSVEGSGRNEQFF.

This clone was picked up a small number of times. This rearrangement joins TRBV27 to TRBJ1-5, with unresolved D. V lost 8 bases and J 7 bases, leaving 24 bases between the germline ends. CDR3 length equals 16 residues. CDR1 MNHEY and CDR2 SMNVEV come from the germline V gene (reference sequence). CDR3 amino acids: CASSPSLGLPEQPQHF. CDR3 coding DNA: TGTGCCAGCTCCCCCTCCCTGGGCCTGCCTGAACAGCCCCAGCATTTT.

The chain combines TRBV4-1 with TRBJ2-3, with 8 bases aligning to TRBD2. The CDR3 sequence is 16 residues long. V lost 1 base, J lost 2 bases, and 5 bases stayed unmatched. Per the germline V gene, CDR1 is MGHRA and CDR2 is YSYEKL. CDR3 sequence (DNA): TGCGCCAGCAGCCAAGGTGTTAGCGGGAACACAGATACGCAGTATTTT. Protein sequence: CASSQGVSGNTDTQYF.

The chain uses TRBV18 and TRBJ2-2, with TRBD1 matching over 10 bases. V gave up 0 bases and J gave up 6 bases; unmatched junction bases: 7. The CDR3 is made up of 17 amino acids. From germline, CDR1 is KGHSH and CDR2 LQKENI. CDR3 sequence: CASSPPGQGRWAGELFF. For the CDR3, the DNA is TGTGCCAGCTCACCACCGGGACAGGGGCGATGGGCCGGGGAGCTGTTTTTT.